The 16 T cell receptor beta chains given below trace back to one sample, sequenced in a study of immunodeficiency. Profiling relied on immunoSEQ multiplex PCR, and the TCRdb table lists in-frame clones only, not all of them. The table has 3,400 or so clones, roughly 90% seen once. What was sequenced was CD8+ T cells from blood. These receptors were collected from a human donor in good health.

This sequence joins TRBV13 and TRBJ1-2; 7 bases match TRBD1. This CDR3 has 13 amino acids. The germline V gene has CDR1 PRHDT and CDR2 FYEKMQ (reference sequence). V lost 5 bases and J lost 13; bases outside the gene matches: 13. CDR3 sequence: CASSQSLGTARTF. The CDR3 nucleotides read TGTGCCAGCAGCCAAAGCCTAGGGACAGCCCGCACCTTC.

CDR3 amino acids: CASSVSGGRTDTQYF. CDR3 DNA sequence: TGTGCCAGCAGCGTATCGGGGGGGCGCACAGATACGCAGTATTTT. The genes are TRBV9 and TRBJ2-3; TRBD2 aligns across 8 bases. The CDR3 covers 15 residues. CDR1 SGDLS and CDR2 YYNGEE come from the germline V gene. V shed 1 base and J 1 base; nucleotides not matched to a gene: 2. Full variable domain (rest looked up from reference TRBV9 and TRBJ2-3): DSGVTQTPKHLITATGQRVTLRCSPRSGDLSVYWYQQSLDQGLQFLIQYYNGEERAKGNILERFSAQQFPDLHSELNLSSLELGDSALYFCASSVSGGRTDTQYFGPGTRLTVL.

V usage is TRBV27 and J usage is TRBJ1-1, with D perhaps TRBD1 (5 bases). The CDR3 spans 14 residues. The germline V and J ends were trimmed by 5 bases and 4 bases, with 14 bases remaining between them. Germline V gene data show CDR1 as MNHEY and CDR2 as SMNVEV (reference sequence). Here the CDR3 reads CASSTTGGSTEAFF. DNA of the CDR3: TGTGCCAGCAGTACCACAGGAGGTAGCACTGAAGCTTTCTTT.

This sequence joins TRBV30 and TRBJ2-1; no definite D call. CDR3 length: 11 residues. Germline V CDR1 and CDR2: GTSNPN, SVGIG (reference sequence). V lost 2 bases, J lost 6 bases, and 5 bases lay in between. CDR3 loop: CAWSTGNEQFF. Written as DNA, the CDR3 is TGTGCCTGGAGTACCGGCAATGAGCAGTTCTTC.

In this sample, this clone turned up once. The rearrangement uses TRBV10-2 and TRBJ2-7; 9 positions agree with TRBD1. The CDR3 is made up of 16 amino acids. Trimming cost V 6 bases and J 2 bases; bases outside gene matches: 11. Germline lookup yields CDR1 WSHSY and CDR2 SAAADI. For the CDR3, the DNA is TGCGCCAGCAGCCGGGATCCCGGGACAGGGACCTACGAGCAGTACTTC. Amino acid sequence: CASSRDPGTGTYEQYF.

The J gene is TRBJ2-1, the V gene TRBV27; 8 bases map to TRBD2. The germline CDR1 and CDR2 sequences are MNHEY and SMNVEV (reference sequence). Germline trimming cut 5 bases from V and 4 bases from J; bases unmatched to any gene: 7. The CDR3 is 15 amino acids. CDR3 DNA: TGTGCCAGCAGTCCTATGACGGGAGGGTACAATGAGCAGTTCTTC. Translated, it gives CASSPMTGGYNEQFF.

J is TRBJ2-3 and V is TRBV4-2; 7 positions match TRBD2. This CDR3 comprises 15 residues. The J segment lost 3 bases and the V segment lost 4 bases, leaving 7 bases of the junction unmatched. Germline V lookup: CDR1 LGHNA, CDR2 YNFKEQ. CDR3 coding DNA: TGTGCCAGCAGCCCCGGACTAGACGCGACAGATACGCAGTATTTT. Translating it yields CASSPGLDATDTQYF.

The CDR3 DNA reads as TGTGCCTCCCAGGTTTCTAGCGGCGAGCAGTACTTC. Its translation is CASQVSSGEQYF. This sequence joins TRBV19 and TRBJ2-7, with 7 bases matching TRBD2. The CDR3 runs to 12 residues. The V and J ends lost 11 bases and 6 bases, in that order; junction bases with no gene match: 10. Germline CDR1 and CDR2: LNHDA and SQIVND (reference sequence).

The chain has TRBV7-6 and TRBJ2-3, with D unclear. The CDR3 contains 15 residues. Trimming pared 2 bases from V and 6 bases from J, leaving 15 bases between. Germline-derived CDR1 and CDR2 are SGHVS and FNYEAQ. DNA of the CDR3: TGTGCCAGCAGCTTAAGGCCCGCGGTCGCGGATACGCAGTATTTT. The encoded protein is CASSLRPAVADTQYF.

The chain is built from TRBV15 and TRBJ2-3; D might be TRBD1 or TRBD2, each matching 5 bases. V lost 1 base and J lost 0, with 8 bases in between. There are 15 residues in the CDR3. Germline lookup yields CDR1 LNHNV and CDR2 YYDKDF (reference sequence). Written as DNA, the CDR3 is TGTGCCACCAGCAGAGCCCGGGACAGCACAGATACGCAGTATTTT. Protein sequence: CATSRARDSTDTQYF.

The gene calls are TRBV4-1 and TRBJ2-7, with 9 bases fitting TRBD1. CDR1 is MGHRA, CDR2 YSYEKL, per germline. With 0 bases clipped from V and 3 bases from J, the junction kept 6 bases outside the gene matches. This CDR3 contains 16 residues. The DNA for the CDR3 is TGCGCCAGCAGCCAAGATTACCCGGGACAGGGCTACGAGCAGTACTTC. Translated: CASSQDYPGQGYEQYF.

The V and J genes are TRBV15 and TRBJ2-1; 10 bases line up with TRBD1. This CDR3 has 16 amino acids. Germline V gives CDR1 LNHNV, CDR2 YYDKDF (reference sequence). The V and J ends lost 9 bases and 7 bases, in that order; junction bases with no gene match: 15. The CDR3 nucleotides are TGTGCCACAAGAAATCGGCCCGGGACAGGGGTAAATGAGCAGTTCTTC. This codes for CATRNRPGTGVNEQFF.

CDR3 protein: CASSLSGGYSTDTQYF. For the CDR3, the DNA is TGCGCCAGCAGTCTTAGCGGGGGGTATAGCACAGATACGCAGTATTTT. The chain carries TRBV10-2 and TRBJ2-3; 10 bases match TRBD2. V lost 5 bases to trimming and J lost 0 bases; unmatched junction nucleotides: 5. This CDR3 region has 16 residues. The V gene's germline CDR1 is WSHSY and CDR2 SAAADI.

The chain joins TRBV4-1 to TRBJ1-3; D gene ambiguous. The CDR3 is 16 residues long. Trimming took 0 bases from V and 5 from J, leaving 14 bases between them. Germline V gives CDR1 MGHRA, CDR2 YSYEKL. The CDR3 bases are TGCGCCAGCAGCCAAGATAGAACCCAGCGGAGAAACACCATATATTTT. This encodes CASSQDRTQRRNTIYF.

The chain carries TRBV7-8 and TRBJ1-1; D call uncertain. Germline CDR1 and CDR2: SGHVS and FQNEAQ. V lost 1 base, J lost 0 bases, and 0 bases lay in between. This CDR3 contains 12 residues. CDR3 DNA: TGTGCCAGCAGCTTAGTGAACACTGAAGCTTTCTTT. Protein: CASSLVNTEAFF.

A single count supports this clone. V is TRBV4-1 and J is TRBJ2-3, with 12 nucleotides matching TRBD1. The V gene's germline CDR1 is MGHRA and CDR2 YSYEKL. J was trimmed by 4 bases and V by 0 bases; bases with no gene match: 5. This CDR3 is 17 amino acids long. The CDR3 nucleotides are TGCGCCAGCAGCCAAGAAGGGGGACAGGGGGCGTCAGATACGCAGTATTTT. This encodes CASSQEGGQGASDTQYF.